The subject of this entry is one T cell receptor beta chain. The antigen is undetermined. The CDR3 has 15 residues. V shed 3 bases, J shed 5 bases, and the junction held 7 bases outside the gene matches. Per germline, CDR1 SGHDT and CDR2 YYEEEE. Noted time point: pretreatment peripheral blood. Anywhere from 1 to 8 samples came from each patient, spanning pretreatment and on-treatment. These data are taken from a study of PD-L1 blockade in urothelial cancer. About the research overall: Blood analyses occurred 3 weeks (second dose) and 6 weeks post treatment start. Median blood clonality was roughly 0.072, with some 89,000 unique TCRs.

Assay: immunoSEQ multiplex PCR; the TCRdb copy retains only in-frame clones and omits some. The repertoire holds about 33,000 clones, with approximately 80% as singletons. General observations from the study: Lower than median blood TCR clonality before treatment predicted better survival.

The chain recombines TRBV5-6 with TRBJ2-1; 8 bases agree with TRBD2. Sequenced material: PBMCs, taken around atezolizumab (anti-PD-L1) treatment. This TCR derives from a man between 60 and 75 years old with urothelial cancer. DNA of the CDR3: TGTGCCAGCAGCTCGGGGGGGGAGAGACACAATGAGCAGTTCTTC. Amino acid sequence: CASSSGGERHNEQFF.